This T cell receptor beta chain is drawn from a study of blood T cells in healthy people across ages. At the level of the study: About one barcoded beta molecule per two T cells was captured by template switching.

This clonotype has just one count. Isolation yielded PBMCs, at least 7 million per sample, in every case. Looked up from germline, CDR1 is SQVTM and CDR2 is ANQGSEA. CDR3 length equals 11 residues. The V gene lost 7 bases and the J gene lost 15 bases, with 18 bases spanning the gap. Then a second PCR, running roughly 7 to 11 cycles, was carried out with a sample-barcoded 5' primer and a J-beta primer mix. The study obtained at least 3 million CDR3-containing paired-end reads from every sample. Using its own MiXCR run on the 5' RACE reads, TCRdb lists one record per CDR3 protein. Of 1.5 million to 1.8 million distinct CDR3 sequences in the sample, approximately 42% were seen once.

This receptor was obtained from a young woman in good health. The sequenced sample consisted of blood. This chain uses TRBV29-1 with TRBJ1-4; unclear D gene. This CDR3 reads CSALRSRALFF. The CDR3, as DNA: TGCAGCGCTTTGAGGAGCCGGGCCTTGTTTTTT. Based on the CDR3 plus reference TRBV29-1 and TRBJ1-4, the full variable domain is SAVISQKPSRDICQRGTSLTIQCQVDSQVTMMFWYRQQPGQSLTLIATANQGSEATYESGFVIDKFPISRPNLTFSTLTVSNMSPEDSSIYLCSALRSRALFFGSGTQLSVL.